This TCR beta chain was obtained from a study of T cell repertoires in cytomegalovirus infection. For the study at large: From public TCR beta signatures came an indication of both CMV infection and matching HLA type. The study, taken as a whole, reports: Dominating the ex vivo response were HLA-C-restricted CMV-specific TCR beta clonotypes.

Germline CDR1 is SGHVS and CDR2 is FQNEAQ. This CDR3 contains 15 residues. The V gene lost 5 bases and the J gene lost 4 bases, with 15 bases spanning the gap. Concerning this clonotype itself: As yet, its antigen is unknown.

MiXCR, applied by TCRdb to the reads, yields one record per CDR3 protein. The profile covers 200,000 to 250,000 distinct CDR3 sequences, with around 40% appearing a single time and over 45% taken by the ten largest. The chain combines TRBV7-8 with TRBJ2-1; the D gene is possibly TRBD2 (6 bases). The clonotype was recovered from a human donor in good health (CMV status not recorded). Some clones in this sample may be carry-over from other donors' samples. Sequencing used CD8+ T cells from cultured PBMCs, obtained from culture after CMV antigen stimulation. Here the CDR3 reads CASSQNADYYNEQFF. CDR3 in DNA: TGTGCCAGCAGCCAGAACGCGGACTATTACAATGAGCAGTTCTTC.